Following are 2 T cell receptor beta chains from one sample sequenced in a study of blood T cell repertoires in COVID-19. Method: immunoSEQ multiplex PCR; TCRdb's copy keeps in-frame clones and lacks some. This table has 100,000 to 150,000 clones, around nine tenths appearing once. Sequenced input: peripheral blood. Every receptor here comes from a woman aged 80 or over with acute or convalescent COVID-19.

This chain joins TRBV21-1 and TRBJ1-1. TRBV21-1 is tagged as a pseudogene. There are 17 residues in the CDR3. The CDR3 DNA follows: TGTGCCAGCAGCAAACCTCAGGATACGGGAATGAACACTGAAGCTTTCTTT. Translation: CASSKPQDTGMNTEAFF.

This sequence joins TRBV5-6 and TRBJ2-1, with TRBD2 matching 7 bases. The length of the CDR3 is 14 residues. CDR1 SGHDT and CDR2 YYEEEE come from the germline V gene. V shed 2 bases, J shed 6 bases, and the junction held 5 bases outside the gene matches. The CDR3 here is CASSLTGGPNEQFF. The CDR3 region has the DNA TGTGCCAGCAGCTTAACGGGAGGTCCCAATGAGCAGTTCTTC.